This T cell receptor beta chain was retrieved from a study of T cell responses to AZD1222 COVID-19 vaccine. The CDR3 contains 16 residues. J gave up 5 bases and V 2 bases, and 7 bases lay outside the gene matches. Germline CDR1 MNHEY, CDR2 SVGEGT. Remarks on this clone: What it recognizes is unknown.

The method was immunoSEQ multiplex PCR; TCRdb's version includes in-frame clones alone and lacks a portion of them. The sample gives 110,000 or so clones, 90% to 95% of which show up once; over 3.5% is in the top ten. General study results and limits: Spike-specific TCR depth and breadth grew after two AZD1222 doses.

The source of this sequence is an adult in good health. The chain joins TRBV6-2 or TRBV6-3 to TRBJ1-2; TRBD1 matches 11 bases. The sequencing here drew on peripheral blood, taken on day 0 of AZD1222 vaccination. CDR3 coding DNA: TGTGCCAGCAGTTACGCCGGACAGGGGGCAGGATATGGCTACACCTTC. It codes for CASSYAGQGAGYGYTF.